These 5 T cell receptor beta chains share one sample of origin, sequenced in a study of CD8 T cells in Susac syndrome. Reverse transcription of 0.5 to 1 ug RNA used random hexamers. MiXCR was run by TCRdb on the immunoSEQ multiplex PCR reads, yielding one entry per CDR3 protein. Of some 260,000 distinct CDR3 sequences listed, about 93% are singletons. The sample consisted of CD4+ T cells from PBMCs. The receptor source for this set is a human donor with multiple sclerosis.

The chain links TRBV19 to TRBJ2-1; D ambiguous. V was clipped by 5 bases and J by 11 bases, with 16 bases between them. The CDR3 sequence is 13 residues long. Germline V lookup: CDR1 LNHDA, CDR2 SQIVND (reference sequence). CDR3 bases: TGTGCCAGTAGTCCTCGGACCGGTGGGAAGCAGTTCTTC. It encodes CASSPRTGGKQFF.

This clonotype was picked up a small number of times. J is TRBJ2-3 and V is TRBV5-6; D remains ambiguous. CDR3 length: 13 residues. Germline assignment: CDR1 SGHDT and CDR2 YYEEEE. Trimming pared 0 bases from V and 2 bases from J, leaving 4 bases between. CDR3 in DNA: TGTGCCAGCAGCTTGGATTACACAGATACGCAGTATTTT. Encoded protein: CASSLDYTDTQYF.

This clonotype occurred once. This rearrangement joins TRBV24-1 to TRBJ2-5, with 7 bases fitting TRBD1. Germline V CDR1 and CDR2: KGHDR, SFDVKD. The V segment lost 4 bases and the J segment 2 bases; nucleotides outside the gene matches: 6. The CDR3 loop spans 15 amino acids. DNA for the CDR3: TGTGCCACCAGTGACACGGGACAGAAGCAAGAGACCCAGTACTTC. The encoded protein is CATSDTGQKQETQYF.

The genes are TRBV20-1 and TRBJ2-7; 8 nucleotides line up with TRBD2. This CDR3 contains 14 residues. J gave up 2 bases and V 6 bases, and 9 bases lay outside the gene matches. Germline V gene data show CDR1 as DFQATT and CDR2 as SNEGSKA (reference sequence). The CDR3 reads CSADGLAGAYEQYF. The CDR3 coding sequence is TGCAGTGCCGACGGCCTAGCGGGCGCCTACGAGCAGTACTTC.

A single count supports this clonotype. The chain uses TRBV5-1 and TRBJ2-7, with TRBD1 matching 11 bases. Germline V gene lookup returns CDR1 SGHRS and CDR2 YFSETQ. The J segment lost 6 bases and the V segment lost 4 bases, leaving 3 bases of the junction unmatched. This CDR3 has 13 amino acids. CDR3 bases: TGCGCCAGCAGCGTGGGGACAGGGGGCGAGCAGTACGTC. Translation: CASSVGTGGEQYV.